What follows is one TCR beta chain and its context. What it binds is unknown. The source of the sample is a study of STAT3 mutations in large granular lymphocyte leukemia. Regarding the study as a whole: In several patients, dominant TCR clone burden exceeded STAT3 mutant burden, suggesting STAT3 mutation arose secondarily. In T-cell large granular lymphocyte leukemia, about half of patients showed multiple immunodominant subclonotypes. TCR clonotype switching after therapy occurred in about 35% of the 18 patients.

Deletions cut 1 base from V and 3 bases from J, with 6 bases between. Germline V gene data show CDR1 as LGHNA and CDR2 as YSLEER. This CDR3 has 14 amino acids. Sequencing used immunoSEQ multiplex PCR; TCRdb keeps in-frame clones, though not all of them. The profile shows approximately 43,000 clones, 81% of them singletons. The chain links TRBV4-3 to TRBJ2-2; D is unresolved. The sample consisted of PBMCs. This clonotype originated in a human donor with T large granular lymphocyte leukemia. Some clones in this sample may be carry-over from other donors' samples. DNA for the CDR3: TGCGCCAGCAGCCAAGTGGGATACACCGGGGAGCTGTTTTTT. Encoded protein: CASSQVGYTGELFF.